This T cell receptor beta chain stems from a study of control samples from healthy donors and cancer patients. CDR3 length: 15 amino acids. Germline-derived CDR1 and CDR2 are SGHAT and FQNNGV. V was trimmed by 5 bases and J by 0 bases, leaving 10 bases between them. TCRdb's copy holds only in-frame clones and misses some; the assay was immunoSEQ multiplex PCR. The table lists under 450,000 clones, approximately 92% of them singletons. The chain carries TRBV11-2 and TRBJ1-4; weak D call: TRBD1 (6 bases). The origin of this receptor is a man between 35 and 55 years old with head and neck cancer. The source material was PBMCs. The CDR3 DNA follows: TGTGCCAGCAGCGTTTACAGGGCAACTAATGAAAAACTGTTTTTT. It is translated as CASSVYRATNEKLFF.